This T cell receptor (beta chain) was documented in a study of response to subunit inactivated influenza vaccine. Study results and limitations: Every seasonal influenza vaccination brings in few new T cells, the authors suggested.

Points on this clonotype: Antigen specificity is unknown.

Germline-derived CDR1 and CDR2 are SGHNT and YYREEE (reference sequence). The CDR3 has 15 residues. V was clipped by 4 bases and J by 1 base, with 13 bases between them. TCRdb passed the RT-PCR reads through MiXCR, listing each CDR3 protein once. Among 610,000 or so distinct CDR3 sequences listed, 14% were seen once. The rearrangement uses TRBV5-4 and TRBJ2-3; a weak D match, TRBD1 (5 bases). The sequences come from PBMCs from blood, collected roughly 12 days after vaccination. The origin of this receptor is a man between 50 and 59 years old who received an inactivated influenza vaccine. This chain's CDR3 is CASSTQGGGTDTQYF. The CDR3 coding sequence is TGTGCCAGCAGCACGCAGGGTGGGGGCACAGATACGCAGTATTTT. Complete variable domain (other parts from reference TRBV5-4 and TRBJ2-3): ETGVTQSPTHLIKTRGQQVTLRCSSQSGHNTVSWYQQALGQGPQFIFQYYREEENGRGNFPPRFSGLQFPNYSSELNVNALELDDSALYLCASSTQGGGTDTQYFGPGTRLTVL.